The 31 T cell receptor beta chains presented below share a single source sample, sequenced in a study of vaccination effects on CD4 cells after COVID-19. ViraFEST used viral peptide pools to expand antigen-specific CD4+ T cells before sequencing. Cultured cells yielded isolated CD4+ T cells after approximately nine days. Between March and December 2020, the person had a SARS-CoV-2 infection that PCR confirmed. Their antigens are not known. Profiled with immunoSEQ multiplex PCR; TCRdb holds only in-frame clones, not every one. The data hold tens of thousands of clones, with under 80% observed a single time. This specimen consisted of CD4+ T cells from PBMCs cultured with HIV peptides, obtained before COVID-19 vaccination. Subset: HIV-1 Nef peptide pool negative control/reference culture. Receptors originate from a human donor who had a prior SARS-CoV-2 infection.

This clone was observed a few times. The chain couples TRBV6-6 to TRBJ1-2; the D gene is possibly TRBD1 (6 bases). This CDR3 has 16 amino acids. V was trimmed by 2 bases and J by 7 bases, leaving 20 bases between them. Germline V gene sequence: CDR1 MNHNY, CDR2 SVGAGI (reference sequence). For the CDR3, the DNA is TGTGCCAGCAGTTACCCACAGCCATGGGGGGCATTTGGCTACACCTTC. Translated: CASSYPQPWGAFGYTF.

This clone was counted once. The chain combines TRBV7-3 with TRBJ1-1, with D possibly TRBD1 on 5 matching bases. The ends were cut back, 1 base at V and 6 bases at J, with 9 bases in the middle. The CDR3 extends over 13 amino acids. Germline-derived CDR1 and CDR2 are SGHTA and FQGTGA. The CDR3 sequence is CASSLRQGAEAFF. The CDR3 nucleotides are TGTGCCAGCAGCTTAAGGCAGGGCGCTGAAGCTTTCTTT.

The rearrangement uses TRBV18 and TRBJ1-5; TRBD1 matches at 7 bases. V was clipped by 4 bases and J by 6 bases; unmatched bases: 6. CDR3 length: 14 residues. Germline V lookup: CDR1 KGHSH, CDR2 LQKENI. CDR3 DNA: TGTGCCAGCTCACGGACAGGATCGGGTCAGCCCCAGCATTTT. Translation gives CASSRTGSGQPQHF.

This clone was counted between two and nine times. The chain uses TRBV27 and TRBJ2-7, with D possibly called TRBD1 or TRBD2 (5 bases each). Germline lookup yields CDR1 MNHEY and CDR2 SMNVEV (reference sequence). CDR3 length: 13 amino acids. Trimming took off 4 bases at V and 3 bases at J, with 10 bases between the two ends. CDR3 nucleotide sequence: TGTGCCAGCAGTTGGGACGAACTCTACGAGCAGTACTTC. Translating it yields CASSWDELYEQYF.

In its sample, this clone was seen a few times. The gene calls are TRBV11-2 and TRBJ2-7, with D possibly being TRBD1 (6 bases). The CDR3 has 13 amino acids. The germline V gene encodes CDR1 SGHAT and CDR2 FQNNGV. Trimming took 6 bases from V and 1 from J, leaving 10 bases between them. The CDR3 is CASRSTGSYEQYF. Written as DNA, the CDR3 is TGTGCCAGCAGAAGTACAGGGTCCTACGAGCAGTACTTC.

This clone was counted a single time. CDR3 protein: CASSLLGLGSPLHF. CDR3 nucleotide sequence: TGTGCCAGCAGCTTACTGGGCTTGGGCTCACCCCTCCACTTT. The J gene is TRBJ1-6, the V gene TRBV7-2, with D hard to call. Trimming left V 2 bases short and J 10 bases short, with 12 bases between. The length of the CDR3 is 14 residues. The germline V gene has CDR1 SGHTA and CDR2 FQGNSA.

In its sample, this clone was seen once. The V call is TRBV25-1, the J call TRBJ1-3, with a possible D match to TRBD1 (6 bases). Germline CDR1 is MGHDK and CDR2 is SYGVNS. This CDR3 is 15 amino acids long. Trimming pared 6 bases from V and 4 bases from J, leaving 16 bases between. This CDR3 reads CASREKQGSGNTIYF. The CDR3 nucleotides read TGTGCCAGCAGAGAAAAACAGGGAAGCGGAAACACCATATATTTT. Based on the CDR3 plus reference TRBV25-1 and TRBJ1-3, the full variable domain is EADIYQTPRYLVIGTGKKITLECSQTMGHDKMYWYQQDPGMELHLIHYSYGVNSTEKGDLSSESTVSRIRTEHFPLTLESARPSHTSQYLCASREKQGSGNTIYFGEGSWLTVV.

V gene TRBV7-2 combines with J gene TRBJ1-2; possibly TRBD1 for D (6 bases). The CDR3 has 16 residues. Trimming pared 7 bases from V and 2 bases from J, leaving 20 bases between. Germline CDR1 SGHTA, CDR2 FQGNSA. The CDR3 loop is CASNSGADRSNYGYTF. In DNA form, the CDR3 reads TGTGCCAGCAACTCGGGGGCGGACAGATCCAACTATGGCTACACCTTC.

This clone appeared a few times. V is TRBV6-2 or TRBV6-3 and J is TRBJ1-5; possibly TRBD1 for D (6 bases). Trimming removed 5 bases from V and 5 bases from J, with 13 bases in between. Germline V CDR1 and CDR2: MNHEY, SVGEGT. CDR3 length equals 14 residues. The CDR3 bases are TGTGCCAGCAGTGCACAGGGTTGGTATCAGCCCCAGCATTTT. Amino acids: CASSAQGWYQPQHF.

This sequence joins TRBV5-1 and TRBJ1-3; 7 bases fit TRBD1. Trimming at V came to 0 bases and at J to 0 bases, leaving 3 bases not matched to a gene. Germline CDR1 reads SGHRS; CDR2 reads YFSETQ. This CDR3 comprises 16 residues. In nucleotides, the CDR3 is TGCGCCAGCAGCTTGGGACAGGGTGGCTCTGGAAACACCATATATTTT. Encoded protein: CASSLGQGGSGNTIYF.

In its sample, this clone was seen a few times. The gene calls are TRBV11-3 and TRBJ2-2; D is unclear. CDR1 and CDR2 (germline): SGHNT, YENEEA. V gave up 1 base and J gave up 4 bases, with 10 bases separating them. This CDR3 has 15 residues. Here the CDR3 reads CASSLGGFGTGELFF. In DNA, the CDR3 is TGTGCCAGCAGCTTAGGGGGTTTTGGCACCGGGGAGCTGTTTTTT. Full variable domain (missing parts from reference TRBV11-3 and TRBJ2-2): EAGVVQSPRYKIIEKKQPVAFWCNPISGHNTLYWYLQNLGQGPELLIRYENEEAVDDSQLPKDRFSAERLKGVDSTLKIQPAELGDSAVYLCASSLGGFGTGELFFGEGSRLTVL.

The chain carries TRBV7-2 and TRBJ2-7; D is unclear. V was pared by 2 bases and J by 7 bases, with 12 bases between. The CDR3 sequence is 13 residues long. The germline V gene encodes CDR1 SGHTA and CDR2 FQGNSA. The CDR3 nucleotides read TGTGCCAGCAGCTTATATAGCCAGCTGGAGCAGTACTTC. Translating it yields CASSLYSQLEQYF. The full variable domain, rest sourced from reference TRBV7-2 and TRBJ2-7, is GAGVSQSPSNKVTEKGKDVELRCDPISGHTALYWYRQSLGQGLEFLIYFQGNSAPDKSGLPSDRFSAERTGGSVSTLTIQRTQQEDSAVYLCASSLYSQLEQYFGPGTRLTVT.

This clone was counted a few times. This chain connects TRBV7-9 to TRBJ2-1, with 7 bases lining up with TRBD2. CDR1 and CDR2 (germline): SEHNR, FQNEAQ (reference sequence). The CDR3 runs 17 residues. V was clipped by 5 bases and J by 2 bases; unmatched bases: 12. The CDR3 is CASSRPPGLKPYNEQFF. As DNA, the CDR3 is TGTGCCAGCAGCAGGCCCCCGGGACTAAAACCCTACAATGAGCAGTTCTTC.

The chain links TRBV7-2 to TRBJ1-6; D gene uncertain. Per the germline V gene, CDR1 is SGHTA and CDR2 is FQGNSA. CDR3 length: 19 amino acids. Trimming removed 1 base from V and 0 bases from J, with 16 bases in between. The DNA for the CDR3 is TGTGCCAGCAGCTTAGGAGTAGGACTGATCGGCTCCTATAATTCACCCCTCCACTTT. The encoded protein is CASSLGVGLIGSYNSPLHF. The whole variable domain, remainder taken from reference TRBV7-2 and TRBJ1-6, is GAGVSQSPSNKVTEKGKDVELRCDPISGHTALYWYRQSLGQGLEFLIYFQGNSAPDKSGLPSDRFSAERTGGSVSTLTIQRTQQEDSAVYLCASSLGVGLIGSYNSPLHFGNGTRLTVT.

The J gene is TRBJ2-1, the V gene TRBV30, with 11 bases that match TRBD2. The J segment lost 4 bases and the V segment lost 3 bases, leaving 5 bases of the junction unmatched. The CDR3 totals 15 residues. Looked up from germline, CDR1 is GTSNPN and CDR2 is SVGIG (reference sequence). This CDR3 reads CAWRALAGVYNEQFF. Written as DNA, the CDR3 is TGTGCCTGGAGAGCACTAGCGGGGGTTTACAATGAGCAGTTCTTC.

The chain joins TRBV5-1 to TRBJ2-1, with unresolved D. Trimming took 1 base from V and 0 from J, leaving 8 bases between them. Germline CDR1 and CDR2: SGHRS and YFSETQ. This CDR3 region has 15 residues. CDR3 in DNA: TGCGCCAGCAGCTTGAGTACTACCTCCTACAATGAGCAGTTCTTC. It translates to CASSLSTTSYNEQFF.

This rearrangement joins TRBV7-8 to TRBJ1-6; 10 positions match TRBD1. Germline CDR1 and CDR2: SGHVS and FQNEAQ. CDR3 size: 15 residues. With 2 bases clipped from V and 8 bases from J, the junction kept 3 bases outside the gene matches. The chain's CDR3 is CASSLSGTGDSPLHF. The CDR3 nucleotides are TGTGCCAGCAGCTTATCCGGGACAGGGGATTCACCCCTCCACTTT.

This clone has just a few counts. The chain links TRBV27 to TRBJ1-6, with no clear D. CDR3 length: 16 residues. The ends were cut back, 1 base at V and 8 bases at J, with 15 bases in the middle. Germline V CDR1 and CDR2: MNHEY, SMNVEV (reference sequence). The CDR3 protein is CASSLFRAGADSPLHF. The CDR3, as DNA: TGTGCCAGCAGTTTATTCCGCGCGGGCGCGGATTCACCCCTCCACTTT.

The chain links TRBV21-1 to TRBJ1-1. TRBV21-1 is described as a pseudogene. This CDR3 has 10 amino acids. CDR3 protein: CASSTNEAFF. DNA for the CDR3: TGTGCCAGCAGCACCAATGAGGCTTTCTTT.

V usage is TRBV2 and J usage is TRBJ1-5; tentative D call: TRBD1 (6 bases). The V gene's germline CDR1 is SNHLY and CDR2 FYNNEI. The CDR3 spans 14 residues. Trimming took off 2 bases at V and 10 bases at J, with 15 bases between the two ends. The chain's CDR3 is CASSELGTLSPQHF. Here the CDR3 DNA reads TGTGCCAGCAGTGAACTAGGGACATTGAGCCCCCAGCATTTT.

J is TRBJ2-7 and V is TRBV7-2; 8 bases are a match to TRBD2. CDR1 and CDR2 (germline): SGHTA, FQGNSA. V trimming: 5 bases; J trimming: 0 bases; junction bases outside the gene matches: 3. The CDR3 consists of 14 residues. Here the CDR3 DNA reads TGTGCCAGCAGCGCGAGCGGGAGCTCCTACGAGCAGTACTTC. This gives the protein CASSASGSSYEQYF.

This clone turned up a few times. The rearrangement uses TRBV7-9 and TRBJ2-1; TRBD2 might be the D (6 bases). V lost 6 bases and J 3 bases, leaving 15 bases between the germline ends. The length of the CDR3 is 15 residues. Germline lookup yields CDR1 SEHNR and CDR2 FQNEAQ (reference sequence). The CDR3 DNA reads TGTGCCAGCAGGGGTAGCGGCAACTACTACAATGAGCAGTTCTTC. Translation gives CASRGSGNYYNEQFF.

The chain carries TRBV5-1 and TRBJ2-7; the match to TRBD1 covers 9 bases. Per germline, CDR1 SGHRS and CDR2 YFSETQ. The V gene end was trimmed by 2 bases and the J gene end by 5 bases; junction bases not matched to a gene: 11. This CDR3 has 16 residues. CDR3 coding DNA: TGCGCCAGCAGCTTAACCGGGACAGGGCCTTCACACGAGCAGTACTTC. This sequence encodes CASSLTGTGPSHEQYF.

The sample holds one count of this clone. The genes are TRBV19 and TRBJ2-7; TRBD1 is a possible D gene (5 bases). The V gene lost 3 bases and the J gene lost 0 bases, with 12 bases spanning the gap. CDR1 is LNHDA and CDR2 is SQIVND in the germline V gene (reference sequence). The CDR3 has 15 residues. CDR3 sequence: CASSMGLTSSYEQYF. In DNA form, the CDR3 reads TGTGCCAGTAGTATGGGGCTTACCAGCTCCTACGAGCAGTACTTC.

The chain combines TRBV2 with TRBJ2-1; D call uncertain. Germline V gene lookup returns CDR1 SNHLY and CDR2 FYNNEI. V was trimmed by 3 bases and J by 4 bases, leaving 10 bases between them. The CDR3 spans 14 residues. The CDR3 DNA sequence: TGTGCCAGCAGTGAGTCGAGACATTACAATGAGCAGTTCTTC. Amino acid sequence: CASSESRHYNEQFF.

The chain is built from TRBV5-6 and TRBJ2-3, with D perhaps being TRBD1 or TRBD2 (6 bases each). Looked up from germline, CDR1 is SGHDT and CDR2 is YYEEEE. The CDR3 is made up of 19 amino acids. Trimming pared 4 bases from V and 2 bases from J, leaving 26 bases between. In nucleotides, the CDR3 is TGTGCCAGCAGCGCCTCAGGGGTGGAGGGCTTTCCGTACACAGATACGCAGTATTTT. Translating gives CASSASGVEGFPYTDTQYF.

This rearrangement joins TRBV9 to TRBJ1-2, with TRBD1 as a possible D gene (6 bases). The ends were cut back, 4 bases at V and 4 bases at J, with 14 bases in the middle. The germline V gene has CDR1 SGDLS and CDR2 YYNGEE. The CDR3 is 14 amino acids. As DNA, the CDR3 is TGTGCCAGCAGCCCAGACAGGACAAGCTATGGCTACACCTTC. Translation gives CASSPDRTSYGYTF.

V and J are TRBV4-1 and TRBJ1-3, with D tentatively TRBD1 (5 bases). The ends were cut back, 4 bases at V and 3 bases at J, with 16 bases in the middle. Germline V gives CDR1 MGHRA, CDR2 YSYEKL. The CDR3 has 16 residues. The CDR3 nucleotides read TGCGCCAGCAGCCCCCTCGGGGGACTATTTGGAAACACCATATATTTT. Its translation is CASSPLGGLFGNTIYF.

This clone is a singleton in its sample. The gene calls are TRBV3-1 (or the pseudogene TRBV3-2) and TRBJ2-7, with 7 bases that match TRBD2. Germline V lookup: CDR1 LGHDT, CDR2 YNNKEL (reference sequence). Trimming took 4 bases from V and 5 from J; bases not matched to a gene: 11. This CDR3 comprises 15 residues. The CDR3: CASSRGGEAMDEQYF. The CDR3 DNA reads as TGTGCCAGCAGCCGGGGAGGGGAGGCGATGGACGAGCAGTACTTC.

The rearrangement uses TRBV5-6 and TRBJ2-1, with 9 nucleotides matching TRBD2. This CDR3 is built from 16 residues. Germline V lookup: CDR1 SGHDT, CDR2 YYEEEE. V was clipped by 4 bases and J by 3 bases; unmatched bases: 8. This chain's CDR3 is CASSGDGTSHYNEQFF. In nucleotides, the CDR3 is TGTGCCAGCAGCGGAGACGGGACTAGCCACTACAATGAGCAGTTCTTC.

The rearrangement uses TRBV4-3 and TRBJ2-7, with 9 bases that match TRBD2. Germline values: CDR1 LGHNA, CDR2 YSLEER. CDR3 length: 15 residues. The trim removed 4 bases at V and 5 bases at J, leaving 9 bases unmatched. CDR3 region: CASSPNVWTSDEQYF. CDR3 coding DNA: TGCGCCAGCAGCCCGAACGTCTGGACTAGCGACGAGCAGTACTTC.